The 23 T cell receptor beta chains below come from one sample, sequenced in a study of blood T cell repertoires in COVID-19. This table comes from immunoSEQ multiplex PCR, and its TCRdb copy is limited to in-frame clones, with some not included. The sample has a few hundred thousand clones; about 90% are singletons. Sequences were obtained from peripheral blood. The receptors originated from a woman aged 45-60 years with acute or convalescent COVID-19.

The V call is TRBV5-4, the J call TRBJ2-5, with 7 bases identical to TRBD1. The V gene end was trimmed by 4 bases and the J gene end by 3 bases; junction bases not matched to a gene: 9. This CDR3 is 15 amino acids long. Germline V gene sequence: CDR1 SGHNT, CDR2 YYREEE (reference sequence). The CDR3 region is CASSRGGQREETQYF. CDR3 coding DNA: TGTGCCAGCAGCAGAGGGGGACAGAGAGAAGAGACCCAGTACTTC. The full variable domain, completed using reference TRBV5-4 and TRBJ2-5, is ETGVTQSPTHLIKTRGQQVTLRCSSQSGHNTVSWYQQALGQGPQFIFQYYREEENGRGNFPPRFSGLQFPNYSSELNVNALELDDSALYLCASSRGGQREETQYFGPGTRLLVL.

The rearrangement links TRBV7-8 to TRBJ1-2; 7 bases line up with TRBD1. The trim removed 8 bases at V and 4 bases at J, leaving 10 bases unmatched. The CDR3 is 14 amino acids. The V gene's germline CDR1 is SGHVS and CDR2 FQNEAQ. The CDR3 spells CASRRDRRSYGYTF. The CDR3, as DNA: TGTGCCAGCCGACGGGACAGAAGAAGCTATGGCTACACCTTC.

J is TRBJ2-1 and V is TRBV7-2; 10 bases are a match to TRBD2. From germline, CDR1 is SGHTA and CDR2 FQGNSA. This CDR3 has 18 amino acids. V was pared by 1 base and J by 4 bases, with 10 bases of the junction left unmatched. CDR3 protein: CASSLERSSAGGYNEQFF. The CDR3 DNA sequence: TGTGCCAGCAGCTTAGAACGCTCCTCAGCGGGGGGGTACAATGAGCAGTTCTTC.

This clone has more than one count but fewer than ten. This rearrangement joins TRBV5-4 to TRBJ2-3; 9 bases agree with TRBD2. V lost 4 bases, J lost 10 bases, and 7 bases stayed unmatched. Germline V gene sequence: CDR1 SGHNT, CDR2 YYREEE (reference sequence). CDR3 length: 13 amino acids. CDR3 residues: CASSLPTSGSQYF. The CDR3 DNA is TGTGCCAGCAGCCTACCGACTAGCGGCTCGCAGTATTTT.

The chain employs TRBV19 and TRBJ1-2; TRBD1 aligns across 8 bases. There are 14 residues in the CDR3. Looked up from germline, CDR1 is LNHDA and CDR2 is SQIVND (reference sequence). V shed 2 bases, J shed 14 bases, and the junction held 13 bases outside the gene matches. The CDR3 spells CASSIWGQVISATF. CDR3 DNA sequence: TGTGCCAGTAGTATATGGGGACAGGTTATTTCGGCGACCTTC.

The chain combines TRBV29-1 with TRBJ2-7, with 14 bases lining up with TRBD2. The CDR3 sequence is 15 residues long. CDR1 is SQVTM, CDR2 ANQGSEA, per germline. V dropped 3 bases and J dropped 4; count of bases not matched to a gene: 5. CDR3 coding DNA: TGCAGCGTTGAGAGACTAGCGGGAGGGCTGTACGAGCAGTACTTC. Protein product: CSVERLAGGLYEQYF.

The chain couples TRBV7-9 to TRBJ2-3; maybe TRBD1 (5 bases). V was pared by 1 base and J by 1 base, with 15 bases between. The CDR3 is 17 amino acids. Per the germline V gene, CDR1 is SEHNR and CDR2 is FQNEAQ (reference sequence). The CDR3 region has the DNA TGTGCCAGCAGCTTAGAGGGGTCGGGTTGGGGCACAGATACGCAGTATTTT. Its translation: CASSLEGSGWGTDTQYF. Full variable domain (remainder filled in from reference TRBV7-9 and TRBJ2-3): DTGVSQNPRHKITKRGQNVTFRCDPISEHNRLYWYRQTLGQGPEFLTYFQNEAQLEKSRLLSDRFSAERPKGSFSTLEIQRTEQGDSAMYLCASSLEGSGWGTDTQYFGPGTRLTVL.

This clone has just one count. The rearrangement links TRBV14 to TRBJ1-4, with 8 bases identical to TRBD1. Germline V gene sequence: CDR1 SGHDN, CDR2 FVKESK. The CDR3 contains 13 residues. V was pared by 3 bases and J by 10 bases, with 4 bases of the junction left unmatched. The CDR3 DNA sequence: TGTGCCAGCAGCCAGACAGGGGCGGGAAAACTGTTTTTT. Protein: CASSQTGAGKLFF.

This clone was detected only once. The DNA of the CDR3 is TGTGCCAGCAGCGCCCGGGGGACCGGGGCCAACGTCCTGACTTTC. It is translated as CASSARGTGANVLTF. The chain joins TRBV6-5 to TRBJ2-6; weak D call: TRBD2 (6 bases). Germline V gene lookup returns CDR1 MNHEY and CDR2 SVGAGI. V shed 6 bases and J shed 4 bases, with 13 bases lying between them. The CDR3 contains 15 residues.

The rearrangement joins TRBV24-1 to TRBJ2-5; possible D gene TRBD1, 6 bases. The germline CDR1 and CDR2 sequences are KGHDR and SFDVKD. V was cut by 1 base and J by 2 bases, with 10 bases left in between. The CDR3 runs to 15 residues. CDR3 DNA sequence: TGTGCCACCAGTGATTTTGGACAGAAACAAGAGACCCAGTACTTC. Protein: CATSDFGQKQETQYF.

This chain links TRBV4-3 with TRBJ1-1; 7 bases match TRBD1. The length of the CDR3 is 13 residues. The V gene end was trimmed by 2 bases and the J gene end by 5 bases; junction bases not matched to a gene: 2. In germline, CDR1 is LGHNA, CDR2 YSLEER. CDR3 sequence reads: CASSQQGETEAFF. DNA for the CDR3: TGCGCCAGCAGCCAACAGGGGGAAACTGAAGCTTTCTTT.

The rearrangement uses TRBV6-2 or TRBV6-3 and TRBJ2-5; 8 bases map to TRBD2. The CDR3 runs 17 residues. Germline V gives CDR1 MNHEY, CDR2 SVGEGT. The trim removed 4 bases at V and 5 bases at J, leaving 15 bases unmatched. CDR3 loop: CASSWLRGVSLRETQYF. The CDR3 DNA reads TGTGCCAGCAGTTGGTTGCGGGGGGTCAGCCTCCGGGAGACCCAGTACTTC.

The chain recombines TRBV4-3 with TRBJ2-7; D unresolved. The V gene's germline CDR1 is LGHNA and CDR2 YSLEER. Trimming removed 4 bases from V and 4 bases from J, with 14 bases in between. CDR3 length equals 14 residues. The CDR3 sequence: CASSPRVYLYEQYF. CDR3 sequence (DNA): TGCGCCAGCAGCCCTCGGGTGTACTTGTACGAGCAGTACTTC.

This sequence joins TRBV18 and TRBJ2-5; D perhaps matches TRBD2 (6 bases). The germline gives CDR1 KGHSH, CDR2 LQKENI. This CDR3 region has 15 residues. V was cut by 6 bases and J by 1 base, with 15 bases left in between. CDR3 nucleotide sequence: TGTGCCAGCTCGCGGGGTCCGGGACCCCAAGAGACCCAGTACTTC. Its protein is CASSRGPGPQETQYF.

The gene calls are TRBV5-1 and TRBJ2-1; 7 nucleotides line up with TRBD1. CDR3 length: 20 amino acids. The junction had 22 bases not matched to a gene; V was cut back by 3 bases and J by 4 bases. CDR1 SGHRS and CDR2 YFSETQ come from the germline V gene. CDR3 sequence reads: CASSYSITTGERVGYNEQFF. The CDR3 DNA is TGCGCCAGCAGCTATTCGATAACTACAGGGGAAAGGGTAGGATACAATGAGCAGTTCTTC.

The chain joins TRBV5-1 to TRBJ2-1; TRBD2 matches at 10 bases. V lost 4 bases to trimming and J lost 6 bases; unmatched junction nucleotides: 4. Per the germline V gene, CDR1 is SGHRS and CDR2 is YFSETQ. This CDR3 spans 14 amino acids. As DNA, the CDR3 is TGCGCCAGCAGCCGGCTAGCGGGAGTCAATGAGCAGTTCTTC. Protein: CASSRLAGVNEQFF.

The V gene is TRBV5-1, the J gene TRBJ2-1; 8 nucleotides agree with TRBD1. Per germline, CDR1 SGHRS and CDR2 YFSETQ. Trimming removed 7 bases from V and 4 bases from J; junction bases left unmatched: 4. The CDR3 totals 13 residues. The CDR3 DNA reads as TGCGCCAGCCAGGGGGCGGGTTACAATGAGCAGTTCTTC. Protein: CASQGAGYNEQFF.

The rearrangement uses TRBV2 and TRBJ2-2, with 11 bases aligning to TRBD2. Losses at the gene ends were 4 bases for V and 6 bases for J; bases not matched to a gene: 4. Germline values: CDR1 SNHLY, CDR2 FYNNEI. The CDR3 extends over 15 amino acids. The CDR3 DNA is TGTGCCAGCAGTGGTAGCGGGGGGGCCTCCGGGGAGCTGTTTTTT. It yields the protein CASSGSGGASGELFF.

V is TRBV14 and J is TRBJ2-1; 7 nucleotides match TRBD2. The V and J ends lost 4 bases and 8 bases, in that order; junction bases with no gene match: 8. The CDR3 covers 14 residues. Germline-derived CDR1 and CDR2 are SGHDN and FVKESK. The CDR3 protein is CASSPGLGRDEQFF. CDR3 DNA: TGTGCCAGCAGCCCAGGACTAGGACGGGATGAGCAGTTCTTC.

The chain employs TRBV5-1 and TRBJ1-2, with 9 bases identical to TRBD1. The V and J ends lost 4 bases and 5 bases, in that order; junction bases with no gene match: 12. This CDR3 has 16 amino acids. Germline values: CDR1 SGHRS, CDR2 YFSETQ. The CDR3 loop reads CASSIAGTGPSYGYTF. The CDR3 bases are TGCGCCAGCAGCATCGCCGGGACAGGGCCTTCTTATGGCTACACCTTC.

This clone was seen more than once but under ten times. The chain carries TRBV4-2 and TRBJ1-5; D is undetermined. The CDR3 is 15 residues long. V lost 0 bases, J lost 3 bases, and 9 bases lay in between. Germline V gene data show CDR1 as LGHNA and CDR2 as YNFKEQ. Here the CDR3 DNA reads TGTGCCAGCAGCCAAGATAACAGCCTCAATCAGCCCCAGCATTTT. Translation gives CASSQDNSLNQPQHF.

The gene calls are TRBV4-3 and TRBJ2-1; 10 nucleotides match TRBD2. The CDR3 loop spans 16 amino acids. Unmatched junction bases numbered 7, after V lost 4 bases and J lost 4 bases. Germline V gene sequence: CDR1 LGHNA, CDR2 YSLEER. CDR3 nucleotide sequence: TGCGCCAGCAGCCGTCTCGGGACTAGCGCATACAATGAGCAGTTCTTC. It is translated as CASSRLGTSAYNEQFF.

The chain couples TRBV11-3 to TRBJ2-1, with D unclear. Trimming left V 4 bases short and J 0 bases short, with 10 bases between. Germline CDR1 is SGHNT and CDR2 is YENEEA. The CDR3 totals 15 residues. CDR3 loop: CASSSHSSSYNEQFF. The CDR3 DNA follows: TGTGCCAGCAGCTCCCATTCGAGCTCCTACAATGAGCAGTTCTTC. Combining the CDR3 with reference TRBV11-3 and TRBJ2-1 gives the whole variable domain EAGVVQSPRYKIIEKKQPVAFWCNPISGHNTLYWYLQNLGQGPELLIRYENEEAVDDSQLPKDRFSAERLKGVDSTLKIQPAELGDSAVYLCASSSHSSSYNEQFFGPGTRLTVL.